A selection of T cell receptor beta chains follows, all from one sample in a study of T cell responses to AZD1222 COVID-19 vaccine. Generated by immunoSEQ multiplex PCR, the TCRdb table keeps only in-frame clones and is missing some. The top ten hold 1.5% to 2% of the sample, which has 130,000 to 150,000 clones, around 90% seen once. The sample here was peripheral blood, taken 28 days after the second AZD1222 dose. The receptors stem from an adult who received the AZD1222 COVID-19 vaccine. The CDR3 runs from the conserved cysteine through the conserved F or W. Each record gives: D gene, J gene, clone size, V gene, CDR3 DNA, CDR3 protein. D genes are given only for firm matches. Clone size is stated in some rows and not others, as once, few, many or a class when expanded.

d_gene: TRBD2
j_gene: TRBJ2-1
abundance: -
v_gene: TRBV7-6
CDR3nt: TGTGCCAGCAGCTTAGATCCTAGCGGGAGAACTAATGAGCAGTTCTTC
CDR3aa: CASSLDPSGRTNEQFF

d_gene: TRBD1
j_gene: TRBJ1-4
abundance: once
v_gene: TRBV19
CDR3nt: TGTGCCAGTAGTAGAAACCGGGACAGGGCGAATGAAAAACTGTTTTTT
CDR3aa: CASSRNRDRANEKLFF

d_gene: -
j_gene: TRBJ2-3
abundance: -
v_gene: TRBV6-2/TRBV6-3
CDR3nt: TGTGCCAGCAGTTACTCGAAATCCTTCAGCGGAGATACGCAGTATTTT
CDR3aa: CASSYSKSFSGDTQYF

d_gene: -
j_gene: TRBJ1-4
abundance: -
v_gene: TRBV18
CDR3nt: TGTGCCAGCTCACTGACAGGAACTAATGAAAAACTGTTTTTT
CDR3aa: CASSLTGTNEKLFF

d_gene: TRBD2
j_gene: TRBJ2-2
abundance: -
v_gene: TRBV11-2
CDR3nt: TGTGCCAGCAGGTTTCGAGCGGGAGCGCGGTACACCGGGGAGCTGTTTTTT
CDR3aa: CASRFRAGARYTGELFF

d_gene: -
j_gene: TRBJ2-2
abundance: -
v_gene: TRBV5-1
CDR3nt: TGCGCCAGCAGCCGTTGGGAAGGGGACACCGGGGAGCTGTTTTTT
CDR3aa: CASSRWEGDTGELFF

d_gene: -
j_gene: TRBJ1-1
abundance: -
v_gene: TRBV6-2/TRBV6-3
CDR3nt: TGTGCCAGCAGTTACTCGATCTGGGTGGTGGGTACTGAAGCTTTCTTT
CDR3aa: CASSYSIWVVGTEAFF

d_gene: -
j_gene: TRBJ1-5
abundance: -
v_gene: TRBV4-2
CDR3nt: TGTGCCAGCAGCCAAGATCCGGGGGACACTGATCAGCCCCAGCATTTT
CDR3aa: CASSQDPGDTDQPQHF

d_gene: -
j_gene: TRBJ1-6
abundance: few
v_gene: TRBV7-3
CDR3nt: TGTGCCAGCAGTCACCGGGGAGGTGGTTCACCCCTCCACTTT
CDR3aa: CASSHRGGGSPLHF

d_gene: -
j_gene: TRBJ1-3
abundance: -
v_gene: TRBV9
CDR3nt: TGTGCCAGCAGCTCACGGGGCGGGGGCAGTGGAAACACCATATATTTT
CDR3aa: CASSSRGGGSGNTIYF

d_gene: TRBD1
j_gene: TRBJ2-7
abundance: -
v_gene: TRBV7-8
CDR3nt: TGTGCCAGCAGCTTAGTAGGTCAGGGGGCGGTTGAGCAGTACTTC
CDR3aa: CASSLVGQGAVEQYF

d_gene: -
j_gene: TRBJ2-5
abundance: -
v_gene: TRBV4-3
CDR3nt: TGCGCCAGCAGCCCAGTGGCGCTATTCCAAGAGACCCAGTACTTC
CDR3aa: CASSPVALFQETQYF

d_gene: -
j_gene: TRBJ1-2
abundance: -
v_gene: TRBV28
CDR3nt: TGTGCCAGCAGTTTTCCAGGATACAACTATGGCTACACCTTC
CDR3aa: CASSFPGYNYGYTF

d_gene: -
j_gene: TRBJ2-3
abundance: -
v_gene: TRBV6-5
CDR3nt: TGTGCCAGCAGTTTTGCCCCCACAGATACGCAGTATTTT
CDR3aa: CASSFAPTDTQYF

d_gene: TRBD1
j_gene: TRBJ2-2
abundance: -
v_gene: TRBV7-3
CDR3nt: TGTGCCAGCAGTCCACAGGGGACAGCTGGCGGGGAGCTGTTTTTT
CDR3aa: CASSPQGTAGGELFF

d_gene: TRBD2
j_gene: TRBJ2-1
abundance: -
v_gene: TRBV9
CDR3nt: TGTGCCAGCAGCCTCACGCTGGGACTAGCGGGAGAGGGTAATGAGCAGTTCTTC
CDR3aa: CASSLTLGLAGEGNEQFF

d_gene: -
j_gene: TRBJ1-1
abundance: -
v_gene: TRBV27
CDR3nt: TGTGCCAGCAGTCTGAGGCTGGGGGCACGAACTGAAGCTTTCTTT
CDR3aa: CASSLRLGARTEAFF

d_gene: TRBD2
j_gene: TRBJ2-1
abundance: -
v_gene: TRBV5-4
CDR3nt: TGTGCCAGCAGCAGCGGGACTAGCGAGTACAATGAGCAGTTCTTC
CDR3aa: CASSSGTSEYNEQFF

d_gene: TRBD1
j_gene: TRBJ1-2
abundance: -
v_gene: TRBV28
CDR3nt: TGTGCCAGCAGTCCCCCGGAGGGACAGGCCTATGGCTACACCTTC
CDR3aa: CASSPPEGQAYGYTF

d_gene: -
j_gene: TRBJ2-1
abundance: -
v_gene: TRBV9
CDR3nt: TGTGCCAGCAGCGCAGGTTCCGGGCGCATGGCGAATGAGCAGTTCTTC
CDR3aa: CASSAGSGRMANEQFF

d_gene: -
j_gene: TRBJ1-1
abundance: -
v_gene: TRBV10-3
CDR3nt: TGTGCCATCAGTGACCCAGCAGGGGTGAACACTGAAGCTTTCTTT
CDR3aa: CAISDPAGVNTEAFF

d_gene: TRBD1
j_gene: TRBJ1-5
abundance: -
v_gene: TRBV6-2/TRBV6-3
CDR3nt: TGTGCCAGCAGCCCACCGGGACAGGGAAACGGGGCCCGTCAGCCCCAGCATTTT
CDR3aa: CASSPPGQGNGARQPQHF

d_gene: -
j_gene: TRBJ2-5
abundance: -
v_gene: TRBV7-2
CDR3nt: TGTGCCAGCAGCCCCAATGGGGCAAAAGAGACCCAGTACTTC
CDR3aa: CASSPNGAKETQYF

d_gene: TRBD1
j_gene: TRBJ2-7
abundance: -
v_gene: TRBV11-3
CDR3nt: TGTGCCAGCAGCTTAGCTTCCGGGACAGGGGTCCACGAGCAGTACTTC
CDR3aa: CASSLASGTGVHEQYF

d_gene: -
j_gene: TRBJ2-2
abundance: -
v_gene: TRBV6-6
CDR3nt: TGTGCCAGCAGGGACAGGAACACCGGGGAGCTGTTTTTT
CDR3aa: CASRDRNTGELFF

d_gene: -
j_gene: TRBJ2-4
abundance: -
v_gene: TRBV2
CDR3nt: TGTGCCAGCGGGGGAGTAAGAGCCAAAAACATTCAGTACTTC
CDR3aa: CASGGVRAKNIQYF

d_gene: -
j_gene: TRBJ1-1
abundance: -
v_gene: TRBV28
CDR3nt: TGTGCCAGCAGTTCCCTCACGGGAGGGAGGAACACTGAAGCTTTCTTT
CDR3aa: CASSSLTGGRNTEAFF

d_gene: -
j_gene: TRBJ1-1
abundance: -
v_gene: TRBV19
CDR3nt: TGTGCCAGTAGTTCGCAACAGGGAGATACTGAAGCTTTCTTT
CDR3aa: CASSSQQGDTEAFF

d_gene: -
j_gene: TRBJ2-7
abundance: once
v_gene: TRBV2
CDR3nt: TGTGCCAGCAGTGACAGGGTCCTAAACGAGCAGTACTTC
CDR3aa: CASSDRVLNEQYF

d_gene: TRBD2
j_gene: TRBJ2-1
abundance: -
v_gene: TRBV7-9
CDR3nt: TGTGCCAGCAGCTTTAAGACTAGCGGGATTGGTTTTGAGCAGTTCTTC
CDR3aa: CASSFKTSGIGFEQFF

d_gene: -
j_gene: TRBJ2-3
abundance: -
v_gene: TRBV7-2
CDR3nt: TGTGCCAGCAGCCCAACGGCGGCAGATACGCAGTATTTT
CDR3aa: CASSPTAADTQYF

d_gene: TRBD1
j_gene: TRBJ2-4
abundance: -
v_gene: TRBV30
CDR3nt: TGTGCCTGGAGTAGGGACAGGGTAAAGGGAGCCAAAAACATTCAGTACTTC
CDR3aa: CAWSRDRVKGAKNIQYF

d_gene: -
j_gene: TRBJ2-1
abundance: -
v_gene: TRBV20-1
CDR3nt: TGCAGTGCTAGTGACGGGAGCAGCTCCTACAATGAGCAGTTCTTC
CDR3aa: CSASDGSSSYNEQFF

d_gene: -
j_gene: TRBJ1-2
abundance: -
v_gene: TRBV28
CDR3nt: TGTGCCAGCAGTTCTGGGTATGGCTATGGCTACACCTTC
CDR3aa: CASSSGYGYGYTF

d_gene: TRBD1
j_gene: TRBJ1-2
abundance: -
v_gene: TRBV28
CDR3nt: TGTGCCAGCAGTTTAATCGACAGGGGAGGCTACACCTTC
CDR3aa: CASSLIDRGGYTF

d_gene: -
j_gene: TRBJ2-3
abundance: -
v_gene: TRBV4-3
CDR3nt: TGCGCCAGCAGCCAAGCAGCGACCTCCTCTTTAACGCAGTATTTT
CDR3aa: CASSQAATSSLTQYF

d_gene: -
j_gene: TRBJ2-2
abundance: once
v_gene: TRBV19
CDR3nt: TGTGCCAGTAGTTGGGGGGCCTCCGGGGAGCTGTTTTTT
CDR3aa: CASSWGASGELFF

d_gene: -
j_gene: TRBJ2-7
abundance: -
v_gene: TRBV9
CDR3nt: TGTGCCAGCAGCGTTAGGGGGACGGAGGTAGGCGAGCAGTACTTC
CDR3aa: CASSVRGTEVGEQYF

d_gene: TRBD1
j_gene: TRBJ1-4
abundance: -
v_gene: TRBV3-1/TRBV3-2
CDR3nt: TGTGCCAGCAGCCAAGTCGGACAGGGGCGGTTCTTGAATGAAAAACTGTTTTTT
CDR3aa: CASSQVGQGRFLNEKLFF

d_gene: -
j_gene: TRBJ2-1
abundance: -
v_gene: TRBV27
CDR3nt: TGTGCCAGCAGTCTCAGGGATGAGCAGTTCTTC
CDR3aa: CASSLRDEQFF

d_gene: -
j_gene: TRBJ2-1
abundance: once
v_gene: TRBV10-2
CDR3nt: TGCGCCACAGCCAGCGGTATCTCCTACAATGAGCAGTTCTTC
CDR3aa: CATASGISYNEQFF

d_gene: TRBD1
j_gene: TRBJ1-1
abundance: -
v_gene: TRBV7-4
CDR3nt: TGTGCCAGCAGCTCGACAGGGTTGAACACTGAAGCTTTCTTT
CDR3aa: CASSSTGLNTEAFF

d_gene: -
j_gene: TRBJ2-3
abundance: -
v_gene: TRBV9
CDR3nt: TGTGCCAGCAGAGACTCTCTCCGCGATACGCAGTATTTT
CDR3aa: CASRDSLRDTQYF

d_gene: TRBD1
j_gene: TRBJ1-4
abundance: few
v_gene: TRBV7-8
CDR3nt: TGTGCCAGCAGCTTAACCGGGACAGGCAATGAAAAACTGTTTTTT
CDR3aa: CASSLTGTGNEKLFF

d_gene: -
j_gene: TRBJ2-4
abundance: once
v_gene: TRBV15
CDR3nt: TGTGCCACCAGCAGAGCCCATCAGCGTGAAAACATTCAGTACTTC
CDR3aa: CATSRAHQRENIQYF

d_gene: -
j_gene: TRBJ1-5
abundance: -
v_gene: TRBV4-2
CDR3nt: TGTGCCAGCAGCCAAGATCTGGATAGCAATCAGCCCCAGCATTTT
CDR3aa: CASSQDLDSNQPQHF

d_gene: -
j_gene: TRBJ2-2
abundance: -
v_gene: TRBV19
CDR3nt: TGTGCCAGTAGTATTGGGGGCGAGCTGTTTTTT
CDR3aa: CASSIGGELFF

d_gene: TRBD1
j_gene: TRBJ1-4
abundance: -
v_gene: TRBV28
CDR3nt: TGTGCCAGCAGTTTCGAGGGGGCGACCAATGAAAAACTGTTTTTT
CDR3aa: CASSFEGATNEKLFF

d_gene: TRBD1
j_gene: TRBJ2-7
abundance: once
v_gene: TRBV5-4
CDR3nt: TGTGCCAGCAGCCCTGACCAGGGGGCACCCTACGAGCAGTATTTC
CDR3aa: CASSPDQGAPYEQYF

d_gene: -
j_gene: TRBJ1-2
abundance: -
v_gene: TRBV5-6
CDR3nt: TGTGCCAGCAGCTTGGGCCAGCCGAACTATGGCTACACCTTC
CDR3aa: CASSLGQPNYGYTF

d_gene: TRBD2
j_gene: TRBJ2-1
abundance: -
v_gene: TRBV19
CDR3nt: TGTGCCAGTAGTCCACAACCAGATAGACTAGCGGGTGAGCAGTTCTTC
CDR3aa: CASSPQPDRLAGEQFF

d_gene: -
j_gene: TRBJ1-3
abundance: -
v_gene: TRBV2
CDR3nt: TGTGCCAGCAGTGAAGCGCTGACCCTGCCGTACTCTGGAAACACCATATATTTT
CDR3aa: CASSEALTLPYSGNTIYF

d_gene: -
j_gene: TRBJ1-5
abundance: once
v_gene: TRBV5-1
CDR3nt: TGCGCCAGCAGCTTGGGGGTGGAGAGCAATCAGCCCCAGCATTTT
CDR3aa: CASSLGVESNQPQHF

d_gene: -
j_gene: TRBJ2-3
abundance: once
v_gene: TRBV4-2
CDR3nt: TGTGCCAGCAGCGGCCTAATGGGGCGAACTAGCACAGATACGCAGTATTTT
CDR3aa: CASSGLMGRTSTDTQYF